Listed below are T cell receptor beta chains from one sample, sequenced in a study of blood T cells in healthy people across ages. Each CDR3 protein gets one entry after TCRdb re-called the 5' RACE reads with MiXCR. The sample includes roughly 800,000 distinct CDR3 sequences, 50% to 65% seen only once; the top ten take approximately 40%. Material for sequencing was blood. The receptors were gathered from a man older than 75 in good health. Both conserved end residues are part of each CDR3. Each record gives: J gene, D gene, V gene, clone size, CDR3 protein, CDR3 DNA. A D gene is named only where the DNA matches it firmly. Not every row has a clone size; where given, it reads once, few, many or a size class.

TRBJ2-7	TRBD2	TRBV12-3/TRBV12-4	.	CASTLGRADEQYF	TGTGCCAGCACCTTGGGGAGGGCCGACGAGCAGTACTTC
TRBJ2-1	.	TRBV7-3	.	CASSGGSSSSYNEQFF	TGTGCCAGCAGCGGAGGGAGTTCGAGCTCCTACAATGAGCAGTTCTTC
TRBJ2-5	.	TRBV15	.	CATSSPLIETQYF	TGTGCCACCAGCAGCCCTCTAATTGAGACCCAGTACTTC
TRBJ2-1	TRBD2	TRBV4-1	.	CASSHLPRLAGRGNEQFF	TGCGCCAGCAGCCATCTCCCTAGACTAGCGGGGAGGGGCAATGAGCAGTTCTTC
TRBJ2-1	.	TRBV7-2	.	CASSSIPNYNEQFF	TGTGCCAGCAGCTCCATCCCAAATTACAATGAGCAGTTCTTC
TRBJ2-1	TRBD2	TRBV7-8	.	CASSPWTSGGLSSYNERFF	TGTGCCAGCAGTCCGTGGACTAGCGGGGGGTTGAGCTCCTACAATGAGCGGTTCTTC
TRBJ2-3	TRBD2	TRBV12-3/TRBV12-4	few	CASAPAGAGHRYAYF	TGTGCCAGCGCTCCAGCGGGAGCGGGGCACAGATACGCGTATTTT
TRBJ2-1	.	TRBV4-2	few	CASSQGLDRPSNEQFF	TGTGCCAGCAGCCAAGGCTTAGACCGCCCCTCCAATGAGCAGTTCTTC
TRBJ2-1	.	TRBV18	.	CASSQPNGGGIDNEQFF	TGTGCCAGCTCACAACCTAACGGCGGCGGGATCGACAATGAGCAGTTCTTC
TRBJ2-5	.	TRBV12-3/TRBV12-4	.	CASSSQVQQCF	TGTGCCAGCAGTTCCCAAGTTCAGCAGTGCTTC
TRBJ2-7	.	TRBV28	.	CASSLEGWEQYF	TGTGCCAGCAGTTTAGAGGGCTGGGAGCAGTACTTC
TRBJ2-7	TRBD2	TRBV5-1	few	CASTQGLAGEGTYEQYF	TGCGCCAGCACCCAGGGACTAGCGGGAGAGGGGACCTACGAGCAGTACTTC
TRBJ2-2	TRBD2	TRBV20-1	.	CSARVAGVTGELFF	TGCAGTGCTAGGGTAGCGGGAGTCACCGGGGAGCTGTTTTTT
TRBJ2-7	.	TRBV2	.	CASSGWLSSDEQYF	TGTGCCAGCAGTGGCTGGCTGTCCTCCGACGAGCAGTACTTC
TRBJ2-3	.	TRBV7-2	.	CASSLDTGRGRYAYF	TGTGCCAGCAGCTTAGATACGGGCCGAGGCAGATACGCGTATTTT
TRBJ2-1	.	TRBV20-1	.	CSARAGGGEGSTVEQFF	TGCAGTGCTAGGGCAGGGGGCGGGGAGGGCAGTACAGTGGAGCAGTTCTTC
TRBJ2-7	TRBD1	TRBV11-2	few	CASSGPGTAYEQYF	TGTGCCAGCAGCGGTCCCGGGACAGCTTACGAGCAGTACTTC
TRBJ2-7	.	TRBV10-3	.	CATSGVSSYEQYF	TGTGCCACCTCCGGGGTCAGCTCCTACGAGCAGTACTTC
TRBJ2-6	.	TRBV9	.	CASSVAPGRGSSGANVLTF	TGTGCCAGCAGCGTAGCCCCAGGCAGGGGCTCATCTGGGGCCAACGTCCTGACTTTC
TRBJ2-1	.	TRBV29-1	.	CSAAVGSNEQFF	TGCAGCGCTGCCGTAGGGTCCAATGAGCAGTTCTTC
TRBJ2-6	.	TRBV5-6	once	CASSLGSLPGANVLTF	TGTGCCAGCAGCTTAGGCAGCCTCCCTGGGGCCAACGTCCTGACTTTC
TRBJ2-1	.	TRBV14	few	CASSQDADLSYNEQFF	TGTGCCAGCAGCCAAGATGCGGACCTCTCCTACAATGAGCAGTTCTTC
TRBJ2-4	.	TRBV10-3	.	CAISDSGGKAKNIQYF	TGTGCCATCAGTGACTCAGGCGGCAAAGCCAAAAACATTCAGTACTTC
TRBJ2-7	.	TRBV20-1	once	CSAPDHNEQYF	TGCAGTGCTCCAGACCACAATGAGCAGTACTTC
TRBJ2-1	TRBD2	TRBV3-1	.	CASSQAGNGGEQFF	TGTGCCAGCAGCCAAGCGGGGAACGGGGGGGAGCAGTTCTTC
TRBJ1-2	TRBD1	TRBV20-1	.	CSARVTGQGANYGYTF	TGCAGTGCTAGAGTTACGGGACAGGGAGCAAACTATGGCTACACCTTC
TRBJ1-4	TRBD1	TRBV11-2	.	CASSFGDREEKLFF	TGTGCCAGCAGCTTTGGGGACAGGGAGGAAAAACTGTTTTTT
TRBJ2-1	TRBD2	TRBV5-1	.	CASSLGLAGPSYNEQFF	TGCGCCAGCAGCTTGGGTCTAGCGGGCCCCTCCTACAATGAGCAGTTCTTC
TRBJ2-5	.	TRBV10-3	few	CAISPVEGLQETQYF	TGTGCCATCAGCCCCGTAGAGGGACTCCAAGAGACCCAGTACTTC
TRBJ2-7	TRBD1	TRBV12-3/TRBV12-4	.	CASSSQTGLTYNEQYF	TGTGCCAGCAGTTCTCAGACAGGGTTGACCTACAATGAGCAGTACTTC
TRBJ2-1	TRBD1	TRBV6-5	.	CASSYDRGPIYNEQFF	TGTGCCAGCAGTTACGACAGGGGGCCAATCTACAATGAGCAGTTCTTC
TRBJ2-7	.	TRBV4-2	few	CASSQAFGTGSSYEQYF	TGTGCCAGCAGCCAAGCTTTTGGGACGGGTAGCTCCTACGAGCAGTACTTC
TRBJ2-7	.	TRBV2	few	CASGRGQEHSYEQYF	TGTGCCAGCGGGAGGGGACAGGAGCACTCCTACGAGCAGTACTTC
TRBJ2-3	.	TRBV28	.	CASSWGRQSSTDTQYF	TGTGCCAGCAGTTGGGGACGGCAGTCAAGCACAGATACGCAGTATTTT
TRBJ1-6	.	TRBV2	.	CASGGSQNSPLHF	TGTGCCAGTGGTGGATCCCAGAATTCACCCCTCCACTTT
TRBJ2-3	.	TRBV6-6	.	CATGRDTIPDTQYF	TGTGCCACCGGCCGGGACACCATACCAGATACGCAGTATTTT
TRBJ2-1	.	TRBV2	.	CASSEGWAGGSRSSYNEQFF	TGTGCCAGCAGTGAAGGCTGGGCAGGGGGGTCCCGAAGCTCCTACAATGAGCAGTTCTTC
TRBJ2-3	.	TRBV9	.	CASSFSLFTDTQYF	TGTGCCAGCAGCTTTTCCCTTTTCACAGATACGCAGTATTTT
TRBJ2-7	.	TRBV3-1	.	CASSPVGSRTYEQYF	TGTGCCAGCAGCCCGGTGGGGTCCAGGACCTACGAGCAGTACTTC
TRBJ1-1	.	TRBV20-1	.	CSAYGVGANTEAFF	TGCAGTGCCTATGGTGTGGGGGCAAACACTGAAGCTTTCTTT
TRBJ1-5	.	TRBV5-5	.	CASSGLWNQPQHF	TGTGCCAGCAGTGGATTATGGAATCAGCCCCAGCATTTT
TRBJ1-2	.	TRBV20-1	.	CSARPQGFSYGYTF	TGCAGTGCTAGACCACAGGGTTTCAGCTATGGCTACACCTTC
TRBJ2-7	.	TRBV10-3	few	CAARQAAEQYF	TGTGCCGCCAGACAGGCGGCCGAGCAGTACTTC
TRBJ1-2	.	TRBV5-1	.	CASSLTEELYGYTF	TGCGCCAGCAGCTTGACAGAAGAGCTCTATGGCTACACCTTC
TRBJ2-7	.	TRBV3-1	few	CASSQDSREQYF	TGTGCCAGCAGCCAAGATAGCCGGGAGCAGTACTTC
TRBJ1-2	.	TRBV7-9	.	CASSPFQSIGYTF	TGTGCCAGCAGCCCTTTTCAAAGTATTGGCTACACCTTC
TRBJ2-1	.	TRBV6-1	few	CASSERDNEQFF	TGTGCCAGCAGTGAAAGGGACAATGAGCAGTTCTTC
TRBJ1-2	TRBD1	TRBV20-1	.	CSADRANYGYTF	TGCAGTGCGGACAGGGCGAACTATGGCTACACCTTC
TRBJ2-2	TRBD2	TRBV5-1	.	CASSTQTSGNTGELFF	TGCGCCAGCAGCACCCAGACTAGCGGGAACACCGGGGAGCTGTTTTTT
TRBJ1-1	.	TRBV5-4	.	CACSGEPMRDTEAFF	TGTGCCTGCAGCGGTGAACCGATGAGGGACACTGAAGCTTTCTTT
TRBJ2-1	.	TRBV6-6	.	CASTRGSYEQFF	TGTGCCAGCACGAGAGGGTCCTATGAGCAGTTCTTC
TRBJ1-1	.	TRBV27	.	CASSLRALGSTEAFF	TGTGCCAGCAGTCTCCGGGCCTTAGGATCCACTGAAGCTTTCTTT